Following are 20 T cell receptor beta chains from one sample sequenced in a study of T cells in Graves' hyperthyroidism and ophthalmopathy. The CDR3 regions of TCR beta were amplified from RNA transcripts. First-round RT-PCR of the TCR CDR3 relied on the HTBI primer set. MiXCR was run by TCRdb on the multiplex PCR reads, yielding one entry per CDR3 protein. The repertoire consists of approximately 360,000 distinct CDR3 sequences, with just under 25% occurring once and the leading ten covering over 70%. The specimen was blood. The receptors stem from a man aged 45-65 years with Graves' hyperthyroidism.

This clonotype has a handful of counts. The chain employs TRBV6-1 and TRBJ2-4, with 10 nucleotides matching TRBD2. CDR1 MNHNS and CDR2 SASEGT come from the germline V gene. The CDR3 extends over 20 amino acids. V was clipped by 6 bases and J by 0 bases; unmatched bases: 17. The CDR3 protein is CASSHGLAERLFLAKNIQYF. The CDR3, as DNA: TGTGCCAGCAGCCACGGACTAGCGGAGCGCCTGTTCTTAGCCAAAAACATTCAGTACTTC.

This clonotype was seen a few times. A read error may account for a junction end that differs from germline. The V call is TRBV5-1, the J call TRBJ2-1; the D gene is possibly TRBD2 (5 bases). CDR1 and CDR2 (germline): SGHRS, YFSETQ. This CDR3 comprises 15 residues. CDR3 in DNA: TGTGCCAGCACGTTCACTGCGGGCTCCTACAATGAGCAGTTCTTC. Translating it yields CASTFTAGSYNEQFF.

This clonotype has ten or more counts. V usage is TRBV28 and J usage is TRBJ2-1; the match to TRBD2 covers 10 bases. Germline CDR1 MDHEN, CDR2 SYDVKM. Unmatched junction bases numbered 3, after V lost 4 bases and J lost 0 bases. The CDR3 is 16 residues long. This CDR3 reads CASSSLAGSSYNEQFF. For the CDR3, the DNA is TGTGCCAGCAGTTCACTAGCGGGGAGCTCCTACAATGAGCAGTTCTTC. Looking up the rest from reference TRBV28 and TRBJ2-1 gives the full variable domain: DVKVTQSSRYLVKRTGEKVFLECVQDMDHENMFWYRQDPGLGLRLIYFSYDVKMKEKGDIPEGYSVSREKKERFSLILESASTNQTSMYLCASSSLAGSSYNEQFFGPGTRLTVL.

The gene calls are TRBV7-9 and TRBJ2-7; maybe TRBD1 (6 bases). CDR3 length: 13 amino acids. V shed 2 bases and J shed 3 bases, with 8 bases lying between them. CDR1 and CDR2 (germline): SEHNR, FQNEAQ (reference sequence). The CDR3 region has the DNA TGTGCCAGCAGCTTAATACAGGGCTACGAGCAGTACTTC. This encodes CASSLIQGYEQYF. Variable domain in full (rest from reference TRBV7-9 and TRBJ2-7): DTGVSQNPRHKITKRGQNVTFRCDPISEHNRLYWYRQTLGQGPEFLTYFQNEAQLEKSRLLSDRFSAERPKGSFSTLEIQRTEQGDSAMYLCASSLIQGYEQYFGPGTRLTVT.

There are a few counts of this clonotype. The chain employs TRBV20-1 and TRBJ2-3, with TRBD2 matching 9 bases. The germline V gene encodes CDR1 DFQATT and CDR2 SNEGSKA (reference sequence). The V and J ends lost 0 bases and 2 bases, in that order; junction bases with no gene match: 3. The length of the CDR3 is 15 residues. The CDR3: CSAREGGRVTDTQYF. In DNA form, the CDR3 reads TGCAGTGCTAGAGAGGGCGGGAGGGTCACAGATACGCAGTATTTT.

The table lists this clonotype with many counts. The CDR3 DNA is TGTGCCAGCAGCTATCCCCTTGGAAGTACGAGCTCCTACGAGCAGTACTTC. It codes for CASSYPLGSTSSYEQYF. The chain links TRBV7-9 to TRBJ2-7; unclear D gene. Trimming shortened V by 4 bases and J by 0 bases, and 19 bases separated the two germline ends. Germline values: CDR1 SEHNR, CDR2 FQNEAQ (reference sequence). The CDR3 loop spans 17 amino acids.

This clonotype was seen only a few times. This sequence joins TRBV20-1 and TRBJ1-3; TRBD1 matches at 10 bases. The CDR3 runs to 15 residues. Germline values: CDR1 DFQATT, CDR2 SNEGSKA (reference sequence). V shed 6 bases, J shed 3 bases, and the junction held 8 bases outside the gene matches. In DNA form, the CDR3 reads TGCAGTGCAAGCCCTGGACAGGGGGTTGGAAACACCATATATTTT. It yields the protein CSASPGQGVGNTIYF.

In its sample, this clonotype was seen a few times. The chain recombines TRBV20-1 with TRBJ2-7, with a tentative D call TRBD1 (7 bases). Germline values: CDR1 DFQATT, CDR2 SNEGSKA (reference sequence). The CDR3 contains 14 residues. The CDR3: CRPRTGPGGYEQYF. The CDR3 nucleotides are TGCAGGCCAAGAACGGGACCAGGGGGGTACGAGCAGTACTTC.

This clonotype has a single count. The gene calls are TRBV28 and TRBJ2-7, with D uncertain. Trimming stripped 6 bases from V and 6 bases from J, with 15 bases between. The V gene's germline CDR1 is MDHEN and CDR2 SYDVKM. The CDR3 is made up of 13 amino acids. The DNA for the CDR3 is TGTGCCAGCAGCCATGACAAGTCCACCGAGCAGTACTTC. Residues: CASSHDKSTEQYF.

This clonotype was counted only a few times. The CDR3 sequence is CASSIPRGSGNTIYF. DNA of the CDR3: TGTGCCAGTAGTATACCCAGGGGTTCTGGAAACACCATATATTTT. The V call is TRBV19, the J call TRBJ1-3, with a weak D call TRBD1 (6 bases). The germline V gene encodes CDR1 LNHDA and CDR2 SQIVND (reference sequence). V was trimmed by 2 bases and J by 1 base, leaving 9 bases between them. This CDR3 comprises 15 residues. The whole variable domain, filled in from reference TRBV19 and TRBJ1-3, reads DGGITQSPKYLFRKEGQNVTLSCEQNLNHDAMYWYRQDPGQGLRLIYYSQIVNDFQKGDIAEGYSVSREKKESFPLTVTSAQKNPTAFYLCASSIPRGSGNTIYFGEGSWLTVV.

There are many counts of this clonotype. The rearrangement joins TRBV30 to TRBJ1-2; D uncertain. CDR3 length: 13 residues. Trimming took off 0 bases at V and 6 bases at J, with 11 bases between the two ends. CDR1 and CDR2 from the germline V gene are GTSNPN and SVGIG (reference sequence). CDR3 loop: CAWSVPDRHGYTF. The DNA for the CDR3 is TGTGCCTGGAGTGTCCCCGACCGGCATGGCTACACCTTC. The full variable domain, completed using reference TRBV30 and TRBJ1-2, is SQTIHQWPATLVQPVGSPLSLECTVEGTSNPNLYWYRQAAGRGLQLLFYSVGIGQISSEVPQNLSASRPQDRQFILSSKKLLLSDSGFYLCAWSVPDRHGYTFGSGTRLTVV.

The chain carries TRBV12-3 or TRBV12-4 and TRBJ2-1; TRBD2 agrees at 12 bases. CDR3 length equals 17 residues. Trimming removed 4 bases from V and 7 bases from J; junction bases left unmatched: 11. The CDR3 region has the DNA TGTGCCAGCAGTTCGTCGACTAGCGGGAGTGTTCTAAATGAGCAGTTCTTC. This translates into CASSSSTSGSVLNEQFF.

This clonotype was counted at least ten times. A junction end diverges from the germline sequence, so it may reflect a read error. The CDR3 loop reads CASSKDSSGTEAFF. In DNA, the CDR3 is TGTGCCAGCAGCAAAGACAGTAGCGGCACTGAAGCTTTCTTT. The chain couples TRBV3-1 to TRBJ1-1; D is possibly TRBD1 (5 bases). Germline loops: CDR1 LGHDT, CDR2 YNNKEL (reference sequence). CDR3 length equals 14 residues.

This clonotype was found a few times. V usage is TRBV7-2 and J usage is TRBJ2-2; 8 bases match TRBD2. Germline CDR1 is SGHTA and CDR2 is FQGNSA. Trimming took 0 bases from V and 1 from J; bases not matched to a gene: 4. This CDR3 comprises 17 residues. This CDR3 is CASSLAPSGRNTGELFF. The CDR3 DNA sequence: TGTGCCAGCAGCTTAGCCCCTAGCGGGCGGAACACCGGGGAGCTGTTTTTT.

The sample holds many counts of this clonotype. The chain couples TRBV18 to TRBJ1-2; 7 bases agree with TRBD1. This CDR3 is 14 amino acids long. Germline assignment: CDR1 KGHSH and CDR2 LQKENI. With V trimmed by 4 bases and J by 0 bases, 2 bases remained unmatched. The CDR3 DNA reads TGTGCCAGCTCACTCGGACAGGCTAACTATGGCTACACCTTC. Translation gives CASSLGQANYGYTF.

V and J are TRBV7-8 and TRBJ2-3, with D possibly being TRBD2 (5 bases). The CDR3 has 12 amino acids. The V and J ends lost 5 bases and 10 bases respectively, with 13 bases between them. CDR1 is SGHVS and CDR2 is FQNEAQ in the germline V gene. The CDR3 nucleotides are TGTGCCAGCAGCACCTCAGAGGGAGCGCAGTATTTT. Translation: CASSTSEGAQYF.

This chain joins TRBV12-3 or TRBV12-4 and TRBJ2-2, with D hard to call. Trimming removed 4 bases at V and 4 bases at J, with 13 bases between. The CDR3 sequence is 15 residues long. Here the CDR3 DNA reads TGTGCCAGCAGTTCCCCTTCGCGGTTCACCGGGGAGCTGTTTTTT. This sequence encodes CASSSPSRFTGELFF.

This clonotype was seen at least ten times. The chain employs TRBV28 and TRBJ2-3; TRBD2 is a possible D gene (6 bases). Germline assignment: CDR1 MDHEN and CDR2 SYDVKM. This CDR3 spans 13 amino acids. V lost 8 bases, J lost 3 bases, and 12 bases lay in between. The CDR3 is CASGLGGTDTQYF. CDR3 coding DNA: TGTGCCAGCGGGCTCGGGGGAACAGATACGCAGTATTTT. Looking up the rest from reference TRBV28 and TRBJ2-3 gives the full variable domain: DVKVTQSSRYLVKRTGEKVFLECVQDMDHENMFWYRQDPGLGLRLIYFSYDVKMKEKGDIPEGYSVSREKKERFSLILESASTNQTSMYLCASGLGGTDTQYFGPGTRLTVL.

This clonotype has a handful of counts. The rearrangement links TRBV6-6 to TRBJ2-7, with D possibly TRBD2 on 5 matching bases. Trimming stripped 0 bases from V and 4 bases from J, with 16 bases between. CDR1 MNHNY and CDR2 SVGAGI come from the germline V gene (reference sequence). The CDR3 length is 16 residues. As DNA, the CDR3 is TGTGCCAGCAGTTACTCGGCGCTCCGGGATGGTTACGAGCAGTACTTC. The encoded protein is CASSYSALRDGYEQYF.

This rearrangement joins TRBV6-1 to TRBJ1-1; D may be TRBD1 (5 bases). This CDR3 has 14 amino acids. Per germline, CDR1 MNHNS and CDR2 SASEGT. Trimming removed 3 bases at V and 3 bases at J, with 11 bases between. Here the CDR3 reads CASSDLAGHTEAFF. The CDR3 nucleotides read TGTGCCAGCAGTGATCTGGCAGGGCACACTGAAGCTTTCTTT.